This section outlines one T cell receptor (beta chain) sequence together with its context. How the authors handled the data: The assay estimated nucleated cells by amplifying reference gene primers. Produced via immunoSEQ multiplex PCR; TCRdb's table is partial and in-frame only. The V and J calls and the clone size are those of that table, but D and trimming were determined from the DNA. The repertoire consists of 75,000 to 90,000 clones, with roughly 88% occurring once and the leading ten covering over 8.5%. These data originate in a study of blood T cell repertoires in COVID-19. Looking at the study overall: Spain, Italy and the United States supplied samples that represented acute and convalescent COVID-19.

V was pared by 8 bases and J by 0 bases, with 3 bases of the junction left unmatched. Germline loops: CDR1 LGHDT, CDR2 YNNKEL (reference sequence). The CDR3 has 15 residues. J is TRBJ2-7 and V is TRBV3-1 (or the pseudogene TRBV3-2); 14 bases align to TRBD2. This receptor was identified in an elderly man with acute or convalescent COVID-19. The specimen sequenced was peripheral blood. CDR3 region: CASGLAGGPSYEQYF. The CDR3 bases are TGTGCCAGCGGACTAGCGGGGGGACCCTCCTACGAGCAGTACTTC.